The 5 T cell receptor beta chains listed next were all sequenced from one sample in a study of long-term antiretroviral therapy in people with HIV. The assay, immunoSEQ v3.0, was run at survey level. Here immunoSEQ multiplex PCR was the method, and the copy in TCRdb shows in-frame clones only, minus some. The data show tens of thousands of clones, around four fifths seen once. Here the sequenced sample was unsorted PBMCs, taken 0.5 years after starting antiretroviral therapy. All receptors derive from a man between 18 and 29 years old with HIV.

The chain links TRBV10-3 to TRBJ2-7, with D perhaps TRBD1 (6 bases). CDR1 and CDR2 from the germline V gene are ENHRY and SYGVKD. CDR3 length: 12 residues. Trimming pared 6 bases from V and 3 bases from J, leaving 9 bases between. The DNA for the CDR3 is TGTGCCATCAGGAGGGGGTACTACGAGCAGTACTTC. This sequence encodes CAIRRGYYEQYF.

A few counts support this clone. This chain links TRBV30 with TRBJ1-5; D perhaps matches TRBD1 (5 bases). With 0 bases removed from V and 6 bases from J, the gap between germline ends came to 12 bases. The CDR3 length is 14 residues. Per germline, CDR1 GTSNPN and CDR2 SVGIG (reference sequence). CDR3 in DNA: TGTGCCTGGAGTGTGGGGCAGGCGAGTCAGCCCCAGCATTTT. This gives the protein CAWSVGQASQPQHF.

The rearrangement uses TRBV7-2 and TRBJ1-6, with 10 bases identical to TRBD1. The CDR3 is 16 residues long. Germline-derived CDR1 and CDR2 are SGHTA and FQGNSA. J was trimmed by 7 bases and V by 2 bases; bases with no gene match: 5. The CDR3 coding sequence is TGTGCCAGCAGCTTACTAACGACAGGGGGCAATTCACCCCTCCACTTT. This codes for CASSLLTTGGNSPLHF.

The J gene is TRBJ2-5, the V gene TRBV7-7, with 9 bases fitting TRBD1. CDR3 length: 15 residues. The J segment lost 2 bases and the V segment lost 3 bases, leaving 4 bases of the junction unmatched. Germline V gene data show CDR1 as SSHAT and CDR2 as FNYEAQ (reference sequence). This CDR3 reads CASSFAGQGQETQYF. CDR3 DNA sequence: TGTGCCAGCAGCTTTGCGGGACAGGGTCAAGAGACCCAGTACTTC.

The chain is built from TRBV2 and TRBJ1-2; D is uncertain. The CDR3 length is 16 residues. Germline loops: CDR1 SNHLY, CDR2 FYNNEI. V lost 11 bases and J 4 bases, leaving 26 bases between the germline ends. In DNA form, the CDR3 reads TGTGCCGCCCGACGCCCCAGGAGGCTATATGGCTATGGCTACACCTTC. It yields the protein CAARRPRRLYGYGYTF.